What follows describes a single T cell receptor (beta chain). Because it lacks the conserved phenylalanine or tryptophan at the end, this CDR3 is likely a read error. The limits of the CDR3 on the DNA are not certain, so only TCRdb's listed CDR3 is given. Ends included, the CDR3 has 10 residues. Germline-derived CDR1 and CDR2 are MNHEY and SMNVEV (reference sequence). The record originates from a study of immune characterization of retroperitoneal liposarcoma. TCRdb re-analysed the PCR reads in MiXCR, keeping a single row per CDR3 protein. The sample shows about 10,000 distinct CDR3 sequences, about 39% of them seen only once.

The sample consisted of tumor tissue. This receptor was taken from a male donor with retroperitoneal liposarcoma. The rearrangement joins TRBV27 to TRBJ2-1; the table's D call, TRBD1, has no DNA check behind it. The CDR3 sequence: CAKTMGRVIL.